Shown below are 30 T cell receptor beta chains from a single sample sequenced in a study of shared T cell receptors in the human thymus (TCRdb year 2021). To prepare the library, the immunoSEQ multiplex PCR assay was applied. Here the immuneACCESS table is served through TCRdb, limited to in-frame sequences with V and J called. Missing clones are a known gap in these copies; in checked studies unresolved V genes cover under half, and the rest lacks a known reason. Here the sample has 600,000 or so clones; about 89% occur a single time. The ten most abundant clones make up over 0.008% of the sample. These data were also filed under a second study, of human thymus T cells.

The sequencing input was thymocytes. The receptors derive from a boy in the first two years of life with a congenital heart defect. Donor details come from another sample of the same person, matched by shared clones.

The chain recombines TRBV4-3 with TRBJ2-1, with TRBD1 matching 7 bases. The germline V gene has CDR1 LGHNA and CDR2 YSLEER. V trimming: 0 bases; J trimming: 2 bases; junction bases outside the gene matches: 4. This CDR3 is 16 amino acids long. The CDR3 sequence: CASSQERDRAYNEQFF. The CDR3 nucleotides are TGCGCCAGCAGCCAAGAAAGGGACAGAGCCTACAATGAGCAGTTCTTC.

The V gene is TRBV6-5, the J gene TRBJ2-5; maybe TRBD1 (5 bases). Between the trimmed V and J ends, which lost 5 bases and 5 bases, there was a span of 12 bases. The CDR3 has 13 residues. Germline CDR1 is MNHEY and CDR2 is SVGAGI. CDR3 residues: CASSGRAVETQYF. CDR3 nucleotide sequence: TGTGCCAGCAGTGGCAGGGCCGTTGAGACCCAGTACTTC.

The genes are TRBV5-6 and TRBJ2-1; perhaps TRBD2 as D (6 bases). The CDR3 contains 16 residues. V was shortened by 2 bases and J by 0 bases, with 12 bases between the two germline ends. Germline assignment: CDR1 SGHDT and CDR2 YYEEEE. CDR3 residues: CASSFEEGSSYNEQFF. The DNA of the CDR3 is TGTGCCAGCAGCTTCGAGGAGGGCAGCTCCTACAATGAGCAGTTCTTC. Combining the CDR3 with reference TRBV5-6 and TRBJ2-1 gives the whole variable domain DAGVTQSPTHLIKTRGQQVTLRCSPKSGHDTVSWYQQALGQGPQFIFQYYEEEERQRGNFPDRFSGHQFPNYSSELNVNALLLGDSALYLCASSFEEGSSYNEQFFGPGTRLTVL.

The CDR3 spells CAISDRGLEGADETQYF. DNA of the CDR3: TGTGCCATCAGCGACAGGGGGCTCGAGGGTGCTGACGAGACCCAGTACTTC. This chain uses TRBV10-3 with TRBJ2-5, with TRBD1 matching over 10 bases. Germline V CDR1 and CDR2: ENHRY, SYGVKD. This CDR3 contains 17 residues. Trimming cost V 6 bases and J 5 bases; bases outside gene matches: 15.

The V call is TRBV6-1, the J call TRBJ2-7; the D is unclear. Per germline, CDR1 MNHNS and CDR2 SASEGT. The V and J ends lost 2 bases and 3 bases respectively, with 11 bases between them. The CDR3 has 14 amino acids. DNA for the CDR3: TGTGCCAGCAGTGAATCCCTGTTAGACTACGAGCAGTACTTC. It specifies CASSESLLDYEQYF.

The chain has TRBV27 and TRBJ2-6; no definite D call. V was clipped by 6 bases and J by 0 bases, with 21 bases between them. CDR3 size: 19 residues. CDR1 MNHEY and CDR2 SMNVEV come from the germline V gene (reference sequence). In DNA form, the CDR3 reads TGTGCCAGCAGAGAGACACCTCAATCCCCTCTCTCTGGGGCCAACGTCCTGACTTTC. Amino acids: CASRETPQSPLSGANVLTF.

This chain connects TRBV19 to TRBJ1-1, with TRBD1 matching 8 bases. The CDR3 totals 15 residues. Germline CDR1 LNHDA, CDR2 SQIVND (reference sequence). The V and J ends lost 3 bases and 0 bases, in that order; junction bases with no gene match: 3. The CDR3 DNA is TGTGCCAGTAGTATGGACAGGGCGGTGAACACTGAAGCTTTCTTT. It encodes CASSMDRAVNTEAFF.

The V call is TRBV28, the J call TRBJ2-1, with a possible D match to TRBD2 (5 bases). Per germline, CDR1 MDHEN and CDR2 SYDVKM. With 7 bases removed from V and 9 bases from J, the gap between germline ends came to 10 bases. The CDR3 runs to 11 residues. This CDR3 reads CASNMAGEQFF. The DNA for the CDR3 is TGTGCCAGCAACATGGCGGGTGAGCAGTTCTTC.

J is TRBJ2-7 and V is TRBV6-5, with D perhaps matching TRBD1 (6 bases). Between the trimmed V and J ends, which lost 8 bases and 3 bases, there was a span of 17 bases. The CDR3 is 14 residues long. CDR1 MNHEY and CDR2 SVGAGI come from the germline V gene. CDR3 sequence reads: CASLRDISHYEQYF. The CDR3 nucleotides read TGTGCCAGCCTACGGGACATATCCCACTACGAGCAGTACTTC.

This sequence joins TRBV6-1 and TRBJ1-2; D call uncertain. Looked up from germline, CDR1 is MNHNS and CDR2 is SASEGT. This CDR3 has 15 amino acids. Trimming stripped 1 base from V and 8 bases from J, with 17 bases between. CDR3 sequence reads: CASSEERVLVGGYTF. CDR3 bases: TGTGCCAGCAGTGAAGAACGGGTGTTGGTTGGAGGCTACACCTTC.

The CDR3 DNA is TGTGCCAGCAACCGAAGGCTCCCTTGGACAGGCCACTACGAGCAGTACTTC. It translates to CASNRRLPWTGHYEQYF. The chain recombines TRBV7-7 with TRBJ2-7; 7 positions match TRBD1. CDR3 length: 17 residues. Germline trimming cut 7 bases from V and 3 bases from J; bases unmatched to any gene: 18. Per germline, CDR1 SSHAT and CDR2 FNYEAQ (reference sequence).

The genes are TRBV25-1 and TRBJ2-6; D is possibly TRBD2 (6 bases). CDR3 length equals 17 residues. Trimming took 7 bases from V and 1 from J, leaving 17 bases between them. Looked up from germline, CDR1 is MGHDK and CDR2 is SYGVNS. The CDR3 region has the DNA TGTGCCAGCACCGCAGGAGGAGGGATGTCTGGGGCCAACGTCCTGACTTTC. It specifies CASTAGGGMSGANVLTF.

The chain combines TRBV28 with TRBJ1-1; D gene ambiguous. Germline CDR1 is MDHEN and CDR2 is SYDVKM. CDR3 length: 13 amino acids. The germline V and J ends were trimmed by 0 bases and 8 bases, with 10 bases remaining between them. The CDR3 spells CASSLCKHAEAFF. DNA of the CDR3: TGTGCCAGCAGTTTATGCAAACATGCCGAAGCTTTCTTT.

The rearrangement joins TRBV4-1 to TRBJ1-5; unclear D gene. CDR3 length equals 15 residues. V lost 0 bases, J lost 3 bases, and 9 bases lay in between. Germline CDR1 is MGHRA and CDR2 is YSYEKL. This chain's CDR3 is CASSQDGRFNQPQHF. In DNA form, the CDR3 reads TGCGCCAGCAGCCAAGACGGCAGGTTCAATCAGCCCCAGCATTTT.

This chain connects TRBV7-9 to TRBJ1-1, with TRBD1 matching over 7 bases. The V gene end was trimmed by 5 bases and the J gene end by 0 bases; junction bases not matched to a gene: 12. Germline values: CDR1 SEHNR, CDR2 FQNEAQ (reference sequence). This CDR3 has 17 amino acids. The CDR3 protein is CASSPTRQGLMNTEAFF. CDR3 DNA: TGTGCCAGCAGCCCGACCAGACAGGGCTTGATGAACACTGAAGCTTTCTTT.

V gene TRBV4-3 combines with J gene TRBJ2-1; D may be TRBD2 (5 bases). V was cut by 1 base and J by 6 bases, with 19 bases left in between. CDR1 is LGHNA, CDR2 YSLEER, per germline. The CDR3 consists of 17 residues. CDR3 in DNA: TGCGCCAGCAGCCAAGGGACCGCGGGTCTTGATGTCAATGAGCAGTTCTTC. Its translation: CASSQGTAGLDVNEQFF.

The table lists this clone with a count of one. The chain couples TRBV5-6 to TRBJ1-1, with TRBD1 matching over 7 bases. Germline V gives CDR1 SGHDT, CDR2 YYEEEE. CDR3 size: 15 residues. V shed 4 bases, J shed 6 bases, and the junction held 12 bases outside the gene matches. CDR3: CASSLGINRGAEAFF. The CDR3 DNA sequence: TGTGCCAGCAGCCTGGGGATAAACAGGGGCGCTGAAGCTTTCTTT. Looking up the rest from reference TRBV5-6 and TRBJ1-1 gives the full variable domain: DAGVTQSPTHLIKTRGQQVTLRCSPKSGHDTVSWYQQALGQGPQFIFQYYEEEERQRGNFPDRFSGHQFPNYSSELNVNALLLGDSALYLCASSLGINRGAEAFFGQGTRLTVV.

The gene calls are TRBV5-1 and TRBJ1-1; 7 nucleotides match TRBD1. In germline, CDR1 is SGHRS, CDR2 YFSETQ. The CDR3 runs to 14 residues. Trimming at V came to 4 bases and at J to 1 base, leaving 4 bases not matched to a gene. The CDR3 loop is CASSPRQGNTEAFF. CDR3 in DNA: TGCGCCAGCAGCCCGCGACAGGGGAACACTGAAGCTTTCTTT. Filled out from reference TRBV5-1 and TRBJ1-1, the complete variable domain reads KAGVTQTPRYLIKTRGQQVTLSCSPISGHRSVSWYQQTPGQGLQFLFEYFSETQRNKGNFPGRFSGRQFSNSRSEMNVSTLELGDSALYLCASSPRQGNTEAFFGQGTRLTVV.

In its sample, this clone was seen a few times. The junction does not match germline at one end; this may be a read error. Other DNA variants within this sample encode the same CDR3. The CDR3, as DNA: TGTGCCAGCAGGACGGGACATTATAATTCCCCCCTCCACTTT. Its translation is CASRTGHYNSPLHF. V usage is TRBV28 and J usage is TRBJ1-6, with TRBD1 as a possible D gene (6 bases). Germline values: CDR1 MDHEN, CDR2 SYDVKM. CDR3 length equals 14 residues.

This sequence joins TRBV12-5 and TRBJ2-6; 8 bases map to TRBD2. V lost 0 bases to trimming and J lost 3 bases; unmatched junction nucleotides: 7. Germline V gene data show CDR1 as LGHNT and CDR2 as FRNRAP. This CDR3 region has 18 residues. The CDR3 nucleotides are TGTGCTAGTGGTTTGGTACGGGAGGGGCGCCTTGGGGCCAACGTCCTGACTTTC. This sequence encodes CASGLVREGRLGANVLTF.

The chain couples TRBV5-6 to TRBJ1-1; 7 positions agree with TRBD1. V was pared by 2 bases and J by 2 bases, with 3 bases of the junction left unmatched. Germline V lookup: CDR1 SGHDT, CDR2 YYEEEE. The length of the CDR3 is 14 residues. CDR3 nucleotide sequence: TGTGCCAGCAGCTTCGGACAGGAAAACACTGAAGCTTTCTTT. It yields the protein CASSFGQENTEAFF. The full variable domain, its missing parts supplied by reference TRBV5-6 and TRBJ1-1, is DAGVTQSPTHLIKTRGQQVTLRCSPKSGHDTVSWYQQALGQGPQFIFQYYEEEERQRGNFPDRFSGHQFPNYSSELNVNALLLGDSALYLCASSFGQENTEAFFGQGTRLTVV.

In its sample, this clone was seen once. The chain uses TRBV4-3 and TRBJ1-6; TRBD1 matches 11 bases. Germline V gives CDR1 LGHNA, CDR2 YSLEER. The CDR3 runs to 18 residues. J lost 2 bases, V lost 0 bases, and 3 bases had no gene match. The chain's CDR3 is CASSQEPGQGAYNSPLHF. The CDR3 DNA reads as TGCGCCAGCAGCCAAGAACCGGGACAGGGGGCCTATAATTCACCCCTCCACTTT.

This chain uses TRBV6-1 with TRBJ2-7; TRBD1 matches at 7 bases. The CDR3 contains 13 residues. Germline V gene sequence: CDR1 MNHNS, CDR2 SASEGT. V trimming: 1 base; J trimming: 10 bases; junction bases outside the gene matches: 7. The chain's CDR3 is CASSEEGAPVQYF. The CDR3 nucleotides are TGTGCCAGCAGTGAAGAGGGGGCCCCCGTTCAGTACTTC.

The rearrangement uses TRBV7-9 and TRBJ2-2, with TRBD2 matching 9 bases. Germline-derived CDR1 and CDR2 are SEHNR and FQNEAQ (reference sequence). V gave up 1 base and J gave up 3 bases; unmatched junction bases: 3. The CDR3 runs 16 residues. The chain's CDR3 is CASSLVAGEHTGELFF. The CDR3 region has the DNA TGTGCCAGCAGCTTAGTAGCGGGGGAGCACACCGGGGAGCTGTTTTTT.

This chain joins TRBV9 and TRBJ1-1, with 9 bases lining up with TRBD1. CDR3 size: 14 residues. The ends lost 5 bases at V and 1 base at J; junction bases unmatched: 3. The V gene's germline CDR1 is SGDLS and CDR2 YYNGEE. The CDR3, as DNA: TGTGCCAGCAGTCCGGACAGGGGGAACACTGAAGCTTTCTTT. Translation: CASSPDRGNTEAFF.

This chain uses TRBV4-3 with TRBJ2-2, with 8 positions matching TRBD2. The CDR3 extends over 17 amino acids. The V and J ends lost 5 bases and 3 bases, in that order; junction bases with no gene match: 11. The germline CDR1 and CDR2 sequences are LGHNA and YSLEER. The CDR3 DNA is TGCGCCAGCAGCTCGGGAGGGGCGGGGGAGCACACCGGGGAGCTGTTTTTT. Protein sequence: CASSSGGAGEHTGELFF.

About this clone itself: The identical CDR3 is also encoded by other nucleotide sequences in the sample. V is TRBV5-1 and J is TRBJ2-7; 9 bases line up with TRBD2. J gave up 3 bases and V 6 bases, and 13 bases lay outside the gene matches. From germline, CDR1 is SGHRS and CDR2 YFSETQ. This CDR3 contains 16 residues. The CDR3 region is CASTPGPGTSNYEQYF. DNA of the CDR3: TGCGCCAGCACACCGGGGCCGGGGACTAGCAACTACGAGCAGTACTTC.

The CDR3 DNA follows: TGCGCCAGCAGCTTGGGGGGCGACGACATTCAGTACTTC. Amino acid sequence: CASSLGGDDIQYF. This chain joins TRBV5-1 and TRBJ2-4; weak D call: TRBD1 (5 bases). Germline V lookup: CDR1 SGHRS, CDR2 YFSETQ. This CDR3 comprises 13 residues. Trimming stripped 0 bases from V and 8 bases from J, with 9 bases between. The entire variable domain, with the rest obtained from reference TRBV5-1 and TRBJ2-4, is as follows: KAGVTQTPRYLIKTRGQQVTLSCSPISGHRSVSWYQQTPGQGLQFLFEYFSETQRNKGNFPGRFSGRQFSNSRSEMNVSTLELGDSALYLCASSLGGDDIQYFGAGTRLSVL.

The rearrangement joins TRBV4-1 to TRBJ1-5, with TRBD1 identical over 10 bases. This CDR3 spans 16 amino acids. The V gene end was trimmed by 3 bases and the J gene end by 0 bases; junction bases not matched to a gene: 2. CDR1 and CDR2 from the germline V gene are MGHRA and YSYEKL. CDR3 amino acids: CASSQGTGDSNQPQHF. CDR3 nucleotide sequence: TGCGCCAGCAGCCAGGGGACAGGGGATAGCAATCAGCCCCAGCATTTT.

This clone was seen once. This chain's CDR3 is CASSPRERGTTDTQYF. In nucleotides, the CDR3 is TGTGCCAGCAGCCCTCGGGAGCGGGGGACTACAGATACGCAGTATTTT. The chain employs TRBV9 and TRBJ2-3, with TRBD2 identical over 8 bases. J was trimmed by 3 bases and V by 4 bases; bases with no gene match: 10. Germline lookup yields CDR1 SGDLS and CDR2 YYNGEE. The CDR3 spans 16 residues.